The clone carrying this T cell receptor (beta chain) showed up many times. Its antigen is unidentified. CDR3 length: 17 amino acids. V lost 1 base to trimming and J lost 5 bases; unmatched junction nucleotides: 8. Germline lookup yields CDR1 LGHDT and CDR2 YNNKEL (reference sequence). The sample is drawn from a study of T-cell reconstitution after alpha-beta-depleted transplantation in children. Unique molecular identifiers were built into the TCRbeta library. MiXCR was run by TCRdb on the PCR reads, yielding one entry per CDR3 protein. This sample has 400,000 to 550,000 distinct CDR3 sequences, with about 10% found just once. Overall study findings and caveats: Reportedly, roughly two months post-transplant, alpha-beta T cells arose from several hundred expanded graft clones. Newly produced T cells mostly accounted for T-cell counts and diversity one year post-transplant.

The receptor's source is a child aged 2-9 years with inherited bone marrow failure, due to receive a stem cell transplant. The chain uses TRBV3-1 and TRBJ2-5; TRBD2 matches at 12 bases. The source was PBMCs, collected before TCRalphabeta/CD19-depleted stem cell transplant. This CDR3 reads CASSQASWTSGIETQYF. In nucleotides, the CDR3 is TGTGCCAGCAGCCAAGCAAGCTGGACTAGCGGGATTGAGACCCAGTACTTC.